The next 7 T cell receptor beta chains were all read from a single sample in a study of T cells in tuberculosis. Using immunoSEQ multiplex PCR, the repertoire was profiled, and TCRdb retains in-frame clones only, with some absent. The data hold 29,000 or so clones, with about 90% observed a single time. Time point here: new active TB diagnosis, blood taken before or within 7 days of starting treatment. Sequencing used PBMCs, obtained at tuberculosis diagnosis. All receptors come from an adult with tuberculosis.

This sequence joins TRBV2 and TRBJ2-1, with 11 bases aligning to TRBD2. The J segment lost 3 bases and the V segment lost 6 bases, leaving 4 bases of the junction unmatched. The germline V gene encodes CDR1 SNHLY and CDR2 FYNNEI. The CDR3 spans 15 residues. This CDR3 is CASRRLAGYYNEQFF. In DNA, the CDR3 is TGTGCCAGCAGACGACTAGCGGGGTACTACAATGAGCAGTTCTTC. The full variable domain, its missing parts supplied by reference TRBV2 and TRBJ2-1, is EPEVTQTPSHQVTQMGQEVILRCVPISNHLYFYWYRQILGQKVEFLVSFYNNEISEKSEIFDDQFSVERPDGSNFTLKIRSTKLEDSAMYFCASRRLAGYYNEQFFGPGTRLTVL.

The chain joins TRBV28 to TRBJ2-7; 14 bases are shared with TRBD2. J was trimmed by 7 bases and V by 7 bases; bases with no gene match: 9. Germline CDR1 MDHEN, CDR2 SYDVKM. The CDR3 extends over 15 amino acids. The CDR3 DNA is TGTGCCAGCACCCCCGGGACTAGCGGGAGTAAGGAGCAGTACTTC. Protein sequence: CASTPGTSGSKEQYF.

This chain uses TRBV6-1 with TRBJ2-7; 8 bases are shared with TRBD1. The germline gives CDR1 MNHNS, CDR2 SASEGT. V lost 5 bases, J lost 5 bases, and 11 bases stayed unmatched. This CDR3 region has 15 residues. CDR3 bases: TGTGCCAGCAGTCCGCCGGGGGACAGGATCGACGAGCAGTACTTC. Translation: CASSPPGDRIDEQYF.

This clone was counted a few times. The genes are TRBV7-3 and TRBJ2-3, with TRBD1 as a possible D gene (5 bases). CDR3 size: 12 residues. Germline CDR1 reads SGHTA; CDR2 reads FQGTGA. V was shortened by 8 bases and J by 5 bases, with 11 bases between the two germline ends. CDR3 in DNA: TGTGCCAGCGGACAAGGCCGAGATACGCAGTATTTT. Residues: CASGQGRDTQYF.

The chain links TRBV10-1 to TRBJ2-2, with D tentatively TRBD2 (5 bases). The ends were cut back, 2 bases at V and 2 bases at J, with 9 bases in the middle. CDR1 is WNHNN and CDR2 is SYGVQD in the germline V gene (reference sequence). The CDR3 contains 15 residues. The CDR3 is CASSEARGNTGELFF. The CDR3, as DNA: TGCGCCAGCAGTGAGGCCCGGGGTAACACCGGGGAGCTGTTTTTT.

This sequence joins TRBV12-5 and TRBJ1-5, with 9 bases aligning to TRBD1. The CDR3 has 15 amino acids. Germline lookup yields CDR1 LGHNT and CDR2 FRNRAP. Losses at the gene ends were 2 bases for V and 6 bases for J; bases not matched to a gene: 5. Here the CDR3 reads CASGLPGTGPQPQHF. As DNA, the CDR3 is TGTGCTAGTGGTTTGCCGGGGACAGGGCCTCAGCCCCAGCATTTT.

CDR3 DNA: TGTGCCAGCAAAGATCTTAGCGGGAGAAAGGAATCCTCCTACGAGCAGTACTTC. This encodes CASKDLSGRKESSYEQYF. The J gene is TRBJ2-7, the V gene TRBV7-9, with 9 positions matching TRBD2. V shed 7 bases and J 0 bases; nucleotides not matched to a gene: 16. The germline V gene encodes CDR1 SEHNR and CDR2 FQNEAQ (reference sequence). The CDR3 contains 18 residues. The variable domain in full, completed from reference TRBV7-9 and TRBJ2-7, reads DTGVSQNPRHKITKRGQNVTFRCDPISEHNRLYWYRQTLGQGPEFLTYFQNEAQLEKSRLLSDRFSAERPKGSFSTLEIQRTEQGDSAMYLCASKDLSGRKESSYEQYFGPGTRLTVT.